This record covers a single TCR beta chain. Assignments of participants to cohorts depended upon their own reported clinical history. All recovered Cohort 3 donors got two negative PCRs, got clearance, or saw symptom resolution. This sample was included in a study of blood T cell repertoires in COVID-19. Original handling: Estimation of nucleated cell counts was performed using reference gene primer amplification. The table came from immunoSEQ multiplex PCR; TCRdb's copy has only in-frame clones and leaves some out. V and J calls and clone size are as listed in that table; D and trimming were resolved from the DNA. The table includes just over 300,000 clones, 75% to 90% detected once. Germline V gives CDR1 LNHDA, CDR2 SQIVND (reference sequence). After removal of 5 bases from V and 6 bases from J, the junction contained 7 bases not matched to a gene. The CDR3 covers 15 residues.

The sequenced sample consisted of PBMCs or T cells enriched from blood (not recorded which). This rearrangement joins TRBV19 to TRBJ2-1; 10 positions match TRBD2. The receptor was derived from a woman aged 40 to 55 who had recovered from COVID-19. CDR3 nucleotides: TGTGCCAGTAGTGCGGGACTAGCGTGGTCCAATGAGCAGTTCTTC. Its translation: CASSAGLAWSNEQFF.